This T cell receptor (beta chain) was captured by sequencing in a study of breast tumors, draining lymph nodes, adjacent tissues. Axillary draining lymph nodes of breast cancer patients supplied the node samples. This clonotype was found many times. MiXCR, applied by TCRdb to the multiplex PCR reads, yields one record per CDR3 protein. Of about 130,000 distinct CDR3 sequences listed, 20% to 25% were seen once; the top ten hold 2.6%. This receptor was obtained from a female donor with breast cancer. Some clones in this sample may be carry-over from other donors' samples. The material sequenced was axillary lymph node tissue.

The CDR3 DNA reads TGTGCCAGCAGCTGGGGTAGCCACCAAGAGACCCAGTACTTC. This sequence encodes CASSWGSHQETQYF. The chain employs TRBV7-2 and TRBJ2-5, with D hard to call. This CDR3 has 14 amino acids. V lost 4 bases and J lost 0, with 9 bases in between. From germline, CDR1 is SGHTA and CDR2 FQGNSA.